The rows below give T cell receptor beta chains drawn from one sample of a study of T cell responses to AZD1222 COVID-19 vaccine. Profiling relied on immunoSEQ multiplex PCR, and the TCRdb table lists in-frame clones only, not all of them. The top ten clones hold roughly 5.4% of a sample with 140,000 or so clones, 70% to 90% of them seen once. The sequenced sample was peripheral blood, obtained 28 days after the second dose of the MenACWY control vaccine. The receptors here all came from an adult who received the MenACWY meningococcal vaccine as a control. Both conserved end residues are trimmed from each CDR3. Each record gives: V gene, J gene, CDR3 protein.

>TRBV2|TRBJ2-2
ARGTENTGELF
>TRBV4-3|TRBJ2-1
ASRESGEIYNEQF
>TRBV4-1|TRBJ1-5
ASSQGPRNQPQH
>TRBV5-1|TRBJ1-2
ASSLDQGLNYGYT
>TRBV28|TRBJ2-1
ASSRLGRDYNEQF
>TRBV2|TRBJ1-5
ASDPWQSNQPQH
>TRBV7-2|TRBJ1-3
ASSLGGPLSGNTIY
>TRBV11-3|TRBJ2-3
ASTSGGATDTQY
>TRBV24-1|TRBJ2-1
ATSDLSLAGGQRDNEQF
>TRBV5-8|TRBJ1-2
ASSLADYGYT
>TRBV6-2/TRBV6-3|TRBJ2-7
ASSFPSPPEQY
>TRBV5-4|TRBJ1-6
ASSPSRGTNSPLH
>TRBV30|TRBJ2-3
AWSVRSSDTQY
>TRBV19|TRBJ2-1
ASSAPQDREQF
>TRBV27|TRBJ1-1
ASRSGVNTEAF
>TRBV6-5|TRBJ1-2
ASSYSGNRNYGYT
>TRBV7-9|TRBJ2-5
ASGDRGLETQY
>TRBV24-1|TRBJ2-1
ATSDLGDRSWEYNEQF
>TRBV7-9|TRBJ2-7
ASSLLTGTNEQY
>TRBV10-3|TRBJ1-6
AIQNRGTDSPLH
>TRBV7-2|TRBJ2-3
ASSLGTITDTQY
>TRBV9|TRBJ1-2
ASSVAAKSYGYT
>TRBV7-2|TRBJ1-2
ASSLGGTGGYGYT
>TRBV30|TRBJ2-1
AWTRTSAYNEQF
>TRBV5-1|TRBJ2-7
ASSLGSDYYYEQY
>TRBV19|TRBJ1-5
ASSRGNSNQPQH
>TRBV5-4|TRBJ1-1
ASSLGRGGNTEAF
>TRBV19|TRBJ1-1
ASSITAMNTEAF
>TRBV23-1|TRBJ2-7
ASSRQGYEQY
>TRBV24-1|TRBJ2-2
ATSDRPGELF
>TRBV4-1|TRBJ2-1
ASSARGYNEQF
>TRBV28|TRBJ1-2
ASSLDRVLFNYGYT
>TRBV5-1|TRBJ2-2
ASSSDRMRELF
>TRBV28|TRBJ2-5
ASSSNGQGELAQY
>TRBV7-8|TRBJ2-1
ASSPTSGGYNEQF
>TRBV18|TRBJ1-2
ASSPQGSDGYT
>TRBV18|TRBJ1-1
ASSPPGRPNTEAF
>TRBV7-2|TRBJ1-1
ASSFPGNTEAF
>TRBV6-2/TRBV6-3|TRBJ1-5
ASSPPLSSSSQH
>TRBV18|TRBJ2-5
ASSPRRQEETQY
>TRBV28|TRBJ2-1
ASSPPTHYNEQF
>TRBV10-3|TRBJ1-1
AISYDRMNTEAF
>TRBV19|TRBJ2-1
ASSRDGTYNEQF
>TRBV5-1|TRBJ2-2
ASRSTANTGELF
>TRBV7-9|TRBJ1-2
ASSLNSGNYGYT
>TRBV19|TRBJ1-1
ASSPRGGGLGEAF
>TRBV5-1|TRBJ1-2
ASSSGTGGSSGYT
>TRBV29-1|TRBJ2-3
SVEKSTDTQY
>TRBV2|TRBJ2-5
ASSEKRGIQETQY
>TRBV6-5|TRBJ1-1
ASRNVGRVTEAF
>TRBV29-1|TRBJ1-1
SVAFLGGTEAF
>TRBV5-1|TRBJ1-1
ASYAGTGNTEAF
>TRBV4-2|TRBJ2-5
ASSHLGDSDQTQY
>TRBV6-2/TRBV6-3|TRBJ1-1
ASSPQVQQGRMWTEAF
>TRBV6-2/TRBV6-3|TRBJ1-5
ASSRRGRDQPQH
>TRBV7-2|TRBJ2-2
ASSLNSGELF
>TRBV2|TRBJ2-2
ASSEYRDYTTGELF
>TRBV4-3|TRBJ2-3
ASSQDRSSDTQY
>TRBV4-3|TRBJ2-5
ASSQGGWGQETQY